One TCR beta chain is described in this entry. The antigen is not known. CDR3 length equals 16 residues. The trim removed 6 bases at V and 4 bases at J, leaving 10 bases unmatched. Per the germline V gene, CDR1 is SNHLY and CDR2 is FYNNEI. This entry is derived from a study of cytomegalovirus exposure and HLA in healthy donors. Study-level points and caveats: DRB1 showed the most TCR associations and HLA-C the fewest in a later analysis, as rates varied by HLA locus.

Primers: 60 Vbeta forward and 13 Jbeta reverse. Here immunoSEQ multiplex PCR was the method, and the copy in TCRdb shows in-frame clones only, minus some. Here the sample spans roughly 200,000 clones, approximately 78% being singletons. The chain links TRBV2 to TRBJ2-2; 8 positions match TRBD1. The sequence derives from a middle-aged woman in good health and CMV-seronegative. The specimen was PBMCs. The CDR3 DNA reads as TGTGCCAGCAGATACGGGACAGGTGGCGCCACCGGGGAGCTGTTTTTT. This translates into CASRYGTGGATGELFF.